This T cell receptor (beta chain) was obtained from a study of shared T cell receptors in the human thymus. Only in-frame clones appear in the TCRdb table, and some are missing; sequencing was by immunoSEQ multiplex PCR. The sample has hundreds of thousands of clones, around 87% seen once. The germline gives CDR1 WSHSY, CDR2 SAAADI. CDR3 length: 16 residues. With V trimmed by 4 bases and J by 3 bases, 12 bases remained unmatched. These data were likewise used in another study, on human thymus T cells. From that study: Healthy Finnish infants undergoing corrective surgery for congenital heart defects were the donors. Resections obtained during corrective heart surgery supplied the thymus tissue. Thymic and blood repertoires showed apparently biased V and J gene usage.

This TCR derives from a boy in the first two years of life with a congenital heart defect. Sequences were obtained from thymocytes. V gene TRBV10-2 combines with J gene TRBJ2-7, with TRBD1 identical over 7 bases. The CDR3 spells CASSGLPGTVNYEQYF. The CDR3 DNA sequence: TGCGCCAGCAGTGGGCTACCCGGGACAGTAAACTACGAGCAGTACTTC.